The 3 T cell receptor beta chains given below trace back to one sample, sequenced in a study of blood T cell repertoires in COVID-19. The protocol was immunoSEQ multiplex PCR, while the TCRdb copy is restricted to in-frame clones and leaves out a portion. The table lists about 52,000 clones, 85% to 90% of them singletons. Input material: peripheral blood. The origin of the receptors is a man aged 55 to 70 with active COVID-19.

The genes are TRBV19 and TRBJ2-6, with D tentatively TRBD1 (5 bases). The CDR3 is made up of 13 amino acids. Trimming stripped 10 bases from V and 4 bases from J, with 11 bases between. The germline V gene has CDR1 LNHDA and CDR2 SQIVND (reference sequence). The CDR3 here is CATTAPGANVLTF. The CDR3 DNA sequence: TGTGCCACGACAGCCCCCGGGGCCAACGTCCTGACTTTC.

The J gene is TRBJ1-1, the V gene TRBV28; D unclear. Trimming took off 1 base at V and 1 base at J, with 7 bases between the two ends. This CDR3 has 14 amino acids. Germline CDR1 reads MDHEN; CDR2 reads SYDVKM. In DNA, the CDR3 is TGTGCCAGCAGTTTATACGACAAGAACACTGAAGCTTTCTTT. Amino acids: CASSLYDKNTEAFF.

The V call is TRBV5-6, the J call TRBJ2-3, with a tentative D call TRBD2 (5 bases). V was trimmed by 1 base and J by 0 bases, leaving 9 bases between them. The CDR3 loop spans 15 amino acids. Germline CDR1 SGHDT, CDR2 YYEEEE. The CDR3 sequence is CASSLLSGSTDTQYF. The CDR3 nucleotides read TGTGCCAGCAGCTTGCTCAGCGGAAGCACAGATACGCAGTATTTT. The whole variable domain, filled in from reference TRBV5-6 and TRBJ2-3, reads DAGVTQSPTHLIKTRGQQVTLRCSPKSGHDTVSWYQQALGQGPQFIFQYYEEEERQRGNFPDRFSGHQFPNYSSELNVNALLLGDSALYLCASSLLSGSTDTQYFGPGTRLTVL.